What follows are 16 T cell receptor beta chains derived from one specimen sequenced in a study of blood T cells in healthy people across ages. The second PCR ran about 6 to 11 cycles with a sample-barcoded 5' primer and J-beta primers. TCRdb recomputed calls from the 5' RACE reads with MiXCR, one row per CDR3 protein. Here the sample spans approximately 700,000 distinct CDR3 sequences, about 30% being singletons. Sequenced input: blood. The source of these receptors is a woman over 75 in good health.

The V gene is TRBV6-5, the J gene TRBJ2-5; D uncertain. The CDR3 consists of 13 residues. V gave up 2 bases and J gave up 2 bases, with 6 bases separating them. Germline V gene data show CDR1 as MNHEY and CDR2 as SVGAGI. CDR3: CASSYERQETQYF. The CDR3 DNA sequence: TGTGCCAGCAGTTACGAGCGACAAGAGACCCAGTACTTC.

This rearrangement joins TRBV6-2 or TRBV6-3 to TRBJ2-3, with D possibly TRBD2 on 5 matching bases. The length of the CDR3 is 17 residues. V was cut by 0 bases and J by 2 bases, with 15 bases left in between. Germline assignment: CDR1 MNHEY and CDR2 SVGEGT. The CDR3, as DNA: TGTGCCAGCAGTTACTCGACGAGGGCGACTTTCACAGATACGCAGTATTTT. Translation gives CASSYSTRATFTDTQYF.

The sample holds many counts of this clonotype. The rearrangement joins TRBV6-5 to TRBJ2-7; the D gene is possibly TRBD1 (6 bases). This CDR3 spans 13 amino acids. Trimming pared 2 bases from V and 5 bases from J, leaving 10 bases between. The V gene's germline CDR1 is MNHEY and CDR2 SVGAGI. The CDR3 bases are TGTGCCAGCAGTTACGTGGGGGCCAACGAGCAGTACTTC. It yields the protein CASSYVGANEQYF.

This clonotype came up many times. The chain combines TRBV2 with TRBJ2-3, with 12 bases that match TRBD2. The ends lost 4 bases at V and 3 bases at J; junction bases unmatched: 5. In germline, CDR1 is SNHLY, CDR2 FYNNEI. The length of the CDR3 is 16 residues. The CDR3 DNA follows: TGTGCCAGCAGTGTAAGACTAGCGGGGGAGACAGATACGCAGTATTTT. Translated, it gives CASSVRLAGETDTQYF.

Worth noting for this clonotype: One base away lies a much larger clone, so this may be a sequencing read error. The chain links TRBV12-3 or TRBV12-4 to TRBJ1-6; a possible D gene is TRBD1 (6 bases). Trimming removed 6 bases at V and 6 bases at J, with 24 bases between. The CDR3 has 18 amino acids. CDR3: CASRGGLGAYRGNSPLHF. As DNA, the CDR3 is TGTGCCAGCAGGGGGGGACTGGGGGCGTATCGGGGTAATTCACCCCTCCACTTT.

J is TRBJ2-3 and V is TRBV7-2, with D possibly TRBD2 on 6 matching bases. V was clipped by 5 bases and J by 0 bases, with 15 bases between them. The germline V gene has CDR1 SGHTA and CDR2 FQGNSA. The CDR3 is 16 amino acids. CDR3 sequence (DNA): TGTGCCAGCAGCCGCCTCCCTAGCGCAAGCACAGATACGCAGTATTTT. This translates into CASSRLPSASTDTQYF.

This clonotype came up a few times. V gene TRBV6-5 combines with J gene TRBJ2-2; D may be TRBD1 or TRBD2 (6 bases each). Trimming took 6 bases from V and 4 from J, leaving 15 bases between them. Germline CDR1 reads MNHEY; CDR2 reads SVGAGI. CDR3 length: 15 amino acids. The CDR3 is CASSRGTRSTGELFF. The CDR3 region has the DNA TGTGCCAGCAGCCGCGGGACACGATCCACCGGGGAGCTGTTTTTT.

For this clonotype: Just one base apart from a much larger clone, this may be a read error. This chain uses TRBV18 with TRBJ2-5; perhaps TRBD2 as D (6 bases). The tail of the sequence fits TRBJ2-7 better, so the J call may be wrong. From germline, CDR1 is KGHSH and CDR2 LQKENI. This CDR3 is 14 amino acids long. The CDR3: CAGSRGGATAEQYF. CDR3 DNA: TGTGCCGGCTCACGGGGCGGGGCAACGGCCGAGCAGTACTTC.

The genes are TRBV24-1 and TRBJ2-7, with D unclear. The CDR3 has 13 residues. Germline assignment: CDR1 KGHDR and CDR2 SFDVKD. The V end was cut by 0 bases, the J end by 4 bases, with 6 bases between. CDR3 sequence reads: CATSDLQSYEQYF. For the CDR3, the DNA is TGTGCCACCAGTGATTTGCAGAGTTACGAGCAGTACTTC.

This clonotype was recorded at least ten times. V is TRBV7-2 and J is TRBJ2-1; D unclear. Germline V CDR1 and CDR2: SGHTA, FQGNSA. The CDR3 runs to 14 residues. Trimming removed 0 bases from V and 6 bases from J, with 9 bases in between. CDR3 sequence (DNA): TGTGCCAGCAGCTTAGCGGCCGTAACCAATGAGCAGTTCTTC. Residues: CASSLAAVTNEQFF. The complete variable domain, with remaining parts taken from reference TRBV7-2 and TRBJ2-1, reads GAGVSQSPSNKVTEKGKDVELRCDPISGHTALYWYRQSLGQGLEFLIYFQGNSAPDKSGLPSDRFSAERTGGSVSTLTIQRTQQEDSAVYLCASSLAAVTNEQFFGPGTRLTVL.

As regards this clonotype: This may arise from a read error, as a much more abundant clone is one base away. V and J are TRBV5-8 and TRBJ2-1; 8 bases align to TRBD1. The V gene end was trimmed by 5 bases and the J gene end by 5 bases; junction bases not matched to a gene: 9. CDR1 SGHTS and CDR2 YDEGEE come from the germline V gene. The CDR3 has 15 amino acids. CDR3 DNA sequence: TGTGCCAGCAGGGCCGCGACAGGGGTCCACAATGAGCAGTTCTTC. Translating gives CASRAATGVHNEQFF.

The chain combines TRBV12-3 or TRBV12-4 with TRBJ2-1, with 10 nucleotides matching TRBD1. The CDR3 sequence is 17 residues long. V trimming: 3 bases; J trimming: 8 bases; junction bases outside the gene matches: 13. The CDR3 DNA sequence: TGTGCCAGCAGTTTTGGCCCACGACAGGGGGCTCGGCATGAGCAGTTCTTC. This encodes CASSFGPRQGARHEQFF.

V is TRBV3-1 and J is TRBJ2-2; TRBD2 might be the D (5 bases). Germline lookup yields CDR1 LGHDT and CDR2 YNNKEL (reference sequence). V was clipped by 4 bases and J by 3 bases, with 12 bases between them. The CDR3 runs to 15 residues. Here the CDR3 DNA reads TGTGCCAGCAGCCCCTGGCGACTACACACCGGGGAGCTGTTTTTT. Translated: CASSPWRLHTGELFF.

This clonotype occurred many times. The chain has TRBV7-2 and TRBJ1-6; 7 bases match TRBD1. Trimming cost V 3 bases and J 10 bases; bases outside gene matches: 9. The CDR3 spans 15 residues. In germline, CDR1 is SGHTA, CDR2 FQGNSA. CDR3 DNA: TGTGCCAGCAGCTTCACTACGGGACAGTCATCACCCCTCCACTTT. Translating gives CASSFTTGQSSPLHF.

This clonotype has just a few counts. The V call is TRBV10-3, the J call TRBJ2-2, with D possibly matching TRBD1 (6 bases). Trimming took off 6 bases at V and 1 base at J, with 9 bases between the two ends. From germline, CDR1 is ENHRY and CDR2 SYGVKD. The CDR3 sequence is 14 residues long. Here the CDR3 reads CAISLTGNTGELFF. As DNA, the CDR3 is TGTGCCATCAGCCTGACAGGGAACACCGGGGAGCTGTTTTTT.

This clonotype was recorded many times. CDR3 in DNA: TGTGCCAGCAGGCCTCCGAGGTCAACTCGCCAAGAGACCCAGTACTTC. Its translation is CASRPPRSTRQETQYF. The chain is built from TRBV12-3 or TRBV12-4 and TRBJ2-5; D remains unclear. The CDR3 length is 16 residues. The V end lost 6 bases, the J end lost 1 base, and 18 bases lay between the germline ends.